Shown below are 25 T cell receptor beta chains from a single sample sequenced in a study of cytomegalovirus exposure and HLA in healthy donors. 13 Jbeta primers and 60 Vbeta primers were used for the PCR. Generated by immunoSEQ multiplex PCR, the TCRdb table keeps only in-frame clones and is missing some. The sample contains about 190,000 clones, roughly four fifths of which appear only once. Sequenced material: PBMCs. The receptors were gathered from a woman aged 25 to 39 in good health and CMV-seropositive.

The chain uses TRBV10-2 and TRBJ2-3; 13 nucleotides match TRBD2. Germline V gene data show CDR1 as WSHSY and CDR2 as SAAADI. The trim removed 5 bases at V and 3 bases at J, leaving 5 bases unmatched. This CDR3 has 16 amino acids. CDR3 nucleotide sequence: TGCGCCAGCAGTTGGACTAGCGGGAGAGTGACAGATACGCAGTATTTT. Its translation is CASSWTSGRVTDTQYF.

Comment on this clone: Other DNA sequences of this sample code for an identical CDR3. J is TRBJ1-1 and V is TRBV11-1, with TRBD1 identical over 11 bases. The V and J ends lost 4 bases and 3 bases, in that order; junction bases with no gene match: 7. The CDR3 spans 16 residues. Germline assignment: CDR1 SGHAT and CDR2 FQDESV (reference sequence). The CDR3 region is CASSSWTGGADTEAFF. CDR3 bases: TGTGCCAGCAGCTCGTGGACAGGGGGCGCGGACACTGAAGCTTTCTTT.

This CDR3 reads CASSRRDGGRETQYF. The CDR3 DNA is TGTGCCAGCAGCCGCAGAGATGGAGGTCGGGAGACCCAGTACTTC. The chain joins TRBV14 to TRBJ2-5, with a possible D match to TRBD2 (5 bases). The germline V and J ends were trimmed by 4 bases and 5 bases, with 17 bases remaining between them. This CDR3 is 15 amino acids long. CDR1 is SGHDN and CDR2 is FVKESK in the germline V gene.

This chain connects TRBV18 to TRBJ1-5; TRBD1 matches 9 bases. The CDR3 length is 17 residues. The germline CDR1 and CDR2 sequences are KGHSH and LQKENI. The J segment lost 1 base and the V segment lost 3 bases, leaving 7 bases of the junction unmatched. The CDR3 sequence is CASSPSGQGRSNQPQHF. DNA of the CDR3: TGTGCCAGCTCACCTTCGGGACAGGGTAGGAGCAATCAGCCCCAGCATTTT.

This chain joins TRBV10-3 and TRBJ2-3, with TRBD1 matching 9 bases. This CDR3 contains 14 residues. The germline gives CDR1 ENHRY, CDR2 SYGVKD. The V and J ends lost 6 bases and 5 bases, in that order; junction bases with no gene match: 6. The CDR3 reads CAIRTTGGEDTQYF. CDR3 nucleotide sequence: TGTGCCATCAGGACGACAGGGGGTGAAGATACGCAGTATTTT.

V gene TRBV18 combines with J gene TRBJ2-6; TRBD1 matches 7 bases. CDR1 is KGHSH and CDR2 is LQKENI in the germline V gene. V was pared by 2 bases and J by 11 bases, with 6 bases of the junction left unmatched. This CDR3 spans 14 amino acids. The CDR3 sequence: CASSPLGQADVLTF. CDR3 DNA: TGTGCCAGCTCACCATTAGGACAGGCAGACGTCCTGACTTTC.

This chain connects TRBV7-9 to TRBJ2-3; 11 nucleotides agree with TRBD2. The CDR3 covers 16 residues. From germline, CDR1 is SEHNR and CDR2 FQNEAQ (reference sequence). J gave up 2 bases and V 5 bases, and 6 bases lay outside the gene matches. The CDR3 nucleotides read TGTGCCAGCAGCCCCGGGACTAGCGGACTCACAGATACGCAGTATTTT. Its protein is CASSPGTSGLTDTQYF.

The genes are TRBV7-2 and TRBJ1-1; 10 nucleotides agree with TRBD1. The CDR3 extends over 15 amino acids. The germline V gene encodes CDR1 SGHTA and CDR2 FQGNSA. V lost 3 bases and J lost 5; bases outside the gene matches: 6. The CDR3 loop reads CASSFLGTGATEAFF. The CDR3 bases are TGTGCCAGCAGCTTCCTAGGGACAGGGGCGACTGAAGCTTTCTTT. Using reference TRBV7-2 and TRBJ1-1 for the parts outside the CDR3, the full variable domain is GAGVSQSPSNKVTEKGKDVELRCDPISGHTALYWYRQSLGQGLEFLIYFQGNSAPDKSGLPSDRFSAERTGGSVSTLTIQRTQQEDSAVYLCASSFLGTGATEAFFGQGTRLTVV.

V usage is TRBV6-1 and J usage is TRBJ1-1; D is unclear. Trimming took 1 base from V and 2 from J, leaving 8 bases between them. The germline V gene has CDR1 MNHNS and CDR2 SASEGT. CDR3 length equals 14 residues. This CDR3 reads CASSEDILNTEAFF. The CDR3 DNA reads TGTGCCAGCAGTGAAGATATACTCAACACTGAAGCTTTCTTT.

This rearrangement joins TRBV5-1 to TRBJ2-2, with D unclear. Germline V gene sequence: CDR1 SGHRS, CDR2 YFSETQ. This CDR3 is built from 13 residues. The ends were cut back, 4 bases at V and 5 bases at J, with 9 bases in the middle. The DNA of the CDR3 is TGCGCCAGCAGCCAGCTCGGGACCGGGGAGCTGTTTTTT. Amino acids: CASSQLGTGELFF.

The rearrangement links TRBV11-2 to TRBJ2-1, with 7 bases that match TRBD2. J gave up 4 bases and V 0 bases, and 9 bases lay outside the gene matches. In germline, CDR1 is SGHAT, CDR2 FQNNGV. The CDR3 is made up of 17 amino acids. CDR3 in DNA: TGTGCCAGCAGCTTAGATCAAAGGTCTAGCGGATACAATGAGCAGTTCTTC. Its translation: CASSLDQRSSGYNEQFF.

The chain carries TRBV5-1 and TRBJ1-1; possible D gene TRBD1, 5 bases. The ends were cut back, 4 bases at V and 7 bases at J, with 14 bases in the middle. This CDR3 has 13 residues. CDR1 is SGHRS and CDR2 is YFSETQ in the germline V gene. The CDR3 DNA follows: TGCGCCAGCAGCAAGGACACTCCTATTGAAGCTTTCTTT. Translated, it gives CASSKDTPIEAFF.

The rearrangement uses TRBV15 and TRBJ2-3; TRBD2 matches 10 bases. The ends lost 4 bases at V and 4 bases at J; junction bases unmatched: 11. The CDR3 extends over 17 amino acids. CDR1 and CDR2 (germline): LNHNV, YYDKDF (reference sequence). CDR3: CATSKGGLAETPDTQYF. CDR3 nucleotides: TGTGCCACCAGCAAGGGCGGACTAGCGGAGACCCCAGATACGCAGTATTTT.

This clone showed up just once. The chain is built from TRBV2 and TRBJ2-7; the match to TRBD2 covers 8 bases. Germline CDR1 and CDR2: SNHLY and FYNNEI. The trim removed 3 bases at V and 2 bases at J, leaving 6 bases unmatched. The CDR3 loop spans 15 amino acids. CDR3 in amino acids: CASSEEVAGPYEQYF. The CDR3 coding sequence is TGTGCCAGCAGTGAGGAGGTAGCGGGGCCCTACGAGCAGTACTTC.

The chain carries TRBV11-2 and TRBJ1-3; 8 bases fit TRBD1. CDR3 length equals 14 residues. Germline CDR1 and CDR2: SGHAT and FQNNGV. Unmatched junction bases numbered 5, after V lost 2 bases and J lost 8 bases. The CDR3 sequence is CASSLTGGRDTIYF. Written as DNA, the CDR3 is TGTGCCAGCAGCTTAACAGGGGGAAGGGACACCATATATTTT.

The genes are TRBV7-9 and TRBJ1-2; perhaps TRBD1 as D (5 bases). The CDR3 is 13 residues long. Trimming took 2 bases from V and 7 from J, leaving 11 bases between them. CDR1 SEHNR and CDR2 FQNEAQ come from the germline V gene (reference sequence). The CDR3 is CASSLTLTAGYTF. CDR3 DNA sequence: TGTGCCAGCAGCTTAACCCTGACAGCTGGCTACACCTTC.

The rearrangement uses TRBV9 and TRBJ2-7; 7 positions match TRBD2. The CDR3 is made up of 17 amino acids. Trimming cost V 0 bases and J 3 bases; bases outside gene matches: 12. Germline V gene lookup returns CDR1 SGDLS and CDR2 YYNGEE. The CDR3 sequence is CASSVGGGPSSRYEQYF. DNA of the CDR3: TGTGCCAGCAGCGTAGGGGGAGGGCCTTCGTCCCGCTACGAGCAGTACTTC.

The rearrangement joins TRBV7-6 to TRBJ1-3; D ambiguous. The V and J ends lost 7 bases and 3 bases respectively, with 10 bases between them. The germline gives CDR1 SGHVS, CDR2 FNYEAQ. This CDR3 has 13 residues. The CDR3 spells CASIPAGGNTIYF. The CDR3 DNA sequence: TGTGCCAGCATCCCGGCGGGTGGAAACACCATATATTTT.

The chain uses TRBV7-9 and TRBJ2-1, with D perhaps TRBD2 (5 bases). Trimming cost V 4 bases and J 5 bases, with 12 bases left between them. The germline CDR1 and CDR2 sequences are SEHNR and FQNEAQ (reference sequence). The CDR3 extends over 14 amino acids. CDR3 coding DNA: TGTGCCAGCAGCTCCGACGGGGTTAACAATGAGCAGTTCTTC. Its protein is CASSSDGVNNEQFF.

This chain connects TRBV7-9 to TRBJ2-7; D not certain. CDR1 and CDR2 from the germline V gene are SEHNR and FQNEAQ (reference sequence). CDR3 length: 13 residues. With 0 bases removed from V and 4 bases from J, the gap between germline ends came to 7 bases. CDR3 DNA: TGTGCCAGCAGCTTAGCGCTAGAGTACGAGCAGTACTTC. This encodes CASSLALEYEQYF.

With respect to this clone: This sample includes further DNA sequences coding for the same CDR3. CDR3 region: CASSSRPLRGTEAFF. CDR3 nucleotides: TGTGCCAGCAGTTCCCGGCCTCTAAGGGGCACTGAAGCTTTCTTT. The rearrangement links TRBV27 to TRBJ1-1, with D perhaps TRBD1 (5 bases). The CDR3 runs to 15 residues. CDR1 MNHEY and CDR2 SMNVEV come from the germline V gene (reference sequence). V lost 4 bases, J lost 4 bases, and 16 bases lay in between.

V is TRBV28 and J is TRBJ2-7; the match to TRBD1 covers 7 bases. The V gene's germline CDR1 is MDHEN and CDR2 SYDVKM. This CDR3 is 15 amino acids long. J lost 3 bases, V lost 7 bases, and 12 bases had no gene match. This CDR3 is CASTLRGQKVYEQYF. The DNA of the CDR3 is TGTGCCAGCACCTTGAGGGGACAGAAAGTCTACGAGCAGTACTTC. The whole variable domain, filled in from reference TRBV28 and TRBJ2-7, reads DVKVTQSSRYLVKRTGEKVFLECVQDMDHENMFWYRQDPGLGLRLIYFSYDVKMKEKGDIPEGYSVSREKKERFSLILESASTNQTSMYLCASTLRGQKVYEQYFGPGTRLTVT.

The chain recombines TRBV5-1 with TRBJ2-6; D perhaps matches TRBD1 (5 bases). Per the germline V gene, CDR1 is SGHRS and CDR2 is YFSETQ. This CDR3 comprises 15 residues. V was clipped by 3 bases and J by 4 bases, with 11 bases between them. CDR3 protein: CASSWGPAGANVLTF. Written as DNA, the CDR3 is TGCGCCAGCAGCTGGGGCCCGGCAGGGGCCAACGTCCTGACTTTC.

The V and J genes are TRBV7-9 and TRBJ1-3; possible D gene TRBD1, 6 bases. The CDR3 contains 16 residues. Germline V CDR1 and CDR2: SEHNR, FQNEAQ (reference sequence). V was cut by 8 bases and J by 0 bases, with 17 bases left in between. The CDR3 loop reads CASDLTGLGSGNTIYF. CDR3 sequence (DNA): TGTGCCAGCGATCTGACAGGACTCGGCTCTGGAAACACCATATATTTT.

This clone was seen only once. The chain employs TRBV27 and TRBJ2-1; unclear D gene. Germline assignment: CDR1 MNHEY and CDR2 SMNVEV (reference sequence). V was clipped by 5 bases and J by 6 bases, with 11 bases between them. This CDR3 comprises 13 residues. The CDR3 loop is CASSLIVGNEQFF. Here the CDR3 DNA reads TGTGCCAGCAGTCTCATAGTCGGCAATGAGCAGTTCTTC.